The TCR beta chain described here comes from a study of T-cell memory formation after mild COVID-19. Findings of the study overall: Shrinking CD4+ clones were chiefly CM and EM; CD8+ ones were chiefly EMRA. Within pre-infection memory, some responding clones were found, suggesting cross-reactive memory joined.

Note on this clonotype: Its specificity is unknown.

TCRdb redid the calling of the 5' RACE reads with MiXCR, one entry per CDR3 protein. This table holds fewer than 700,000 distinct CDR3 sequences, about 20% found once. This TCR was recovered from an adult woman who had mild COVID-19 (a few samples of this study predate the infection). Cell type and time point are not known. Sequenced sample: PBMCs or a T cell subset sorted from them (not recorded which).

The CDR3 region is CASSGTSGAGYNEQFF. DNA of the CDR3: TGTGCCAGCAGCGGAACTAGCGGGGCGGGGTACAATGAGCAGTTCTTC. The genes are TRBV7-3 and TRBJ2-1, with 10 bases identical to TRBD2. Germline CDR1 and CDR2: SGHTA and FQGTGA. V lost 5 bases and J lost 4; bases outside the gene matches: 8. The CDR3 length is 16 residues.